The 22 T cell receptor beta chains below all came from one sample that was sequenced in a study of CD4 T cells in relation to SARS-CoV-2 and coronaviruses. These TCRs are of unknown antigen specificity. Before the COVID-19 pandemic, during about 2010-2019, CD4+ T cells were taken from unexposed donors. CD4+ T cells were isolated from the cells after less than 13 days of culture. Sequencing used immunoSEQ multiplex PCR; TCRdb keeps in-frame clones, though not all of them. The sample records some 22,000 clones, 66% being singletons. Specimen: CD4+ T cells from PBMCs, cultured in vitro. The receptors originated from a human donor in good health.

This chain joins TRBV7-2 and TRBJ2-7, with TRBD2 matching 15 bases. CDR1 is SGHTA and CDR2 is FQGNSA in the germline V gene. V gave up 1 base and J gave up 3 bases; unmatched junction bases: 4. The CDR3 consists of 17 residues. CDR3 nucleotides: TGTGCCAGCAGCTTAGTGGGGACTAGCGGGGGGAACTACGAGCAGTACTTC. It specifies CASSLVGTSGGNYEQYF.

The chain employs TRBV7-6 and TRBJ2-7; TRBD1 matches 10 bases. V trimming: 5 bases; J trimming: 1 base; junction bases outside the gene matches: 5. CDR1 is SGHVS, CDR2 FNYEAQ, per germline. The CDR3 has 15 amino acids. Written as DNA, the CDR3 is TGTGCCAGCAGCCTCGACAGGGGGCGTTCCTACGAGCAGTACTTC. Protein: CASSLDRGRSYEQYF.

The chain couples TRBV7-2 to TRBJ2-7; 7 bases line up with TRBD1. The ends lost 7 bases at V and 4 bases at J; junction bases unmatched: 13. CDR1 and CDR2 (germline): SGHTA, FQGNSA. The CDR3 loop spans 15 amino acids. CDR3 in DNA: TGTGCCAGCACCGAGACGGGGACAGTCTTGTACGAGCAGTACTTC. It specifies CASTETGTVLYEQYF.

This CDR3 is CASSYGGTGTYEQYF. The CDR3 bases are TGTGCCAGCAGTTACGGAGGGACAGGGACCTACGAGCAGTACTTC. The V call is TRBV6-5, the J call TRBJ2-7; 9 nucleotides line up with TRBD1. The V segment lost 2 bases and the J segment 2 bases; nucleotides outside the gene matches: 4. Germline CDR1 reads MNHEY; CDR2 reads SVGAGI. The CDR3 has 15 residues.

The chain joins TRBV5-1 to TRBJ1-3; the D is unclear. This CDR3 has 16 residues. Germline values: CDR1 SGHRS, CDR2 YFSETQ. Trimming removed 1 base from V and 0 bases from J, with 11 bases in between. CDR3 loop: CASSLLGSDSGNTIYF. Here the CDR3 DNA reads TGCGCCAGCAGCTTGCTAGGGAGTGACTCTGGAAACACCATATATTTT.

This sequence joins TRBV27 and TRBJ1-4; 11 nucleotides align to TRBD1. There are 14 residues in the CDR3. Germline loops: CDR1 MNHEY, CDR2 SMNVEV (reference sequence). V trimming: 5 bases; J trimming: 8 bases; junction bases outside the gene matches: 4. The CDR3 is CASSRTGGWEKLFF. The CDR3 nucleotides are TGTGCCAGCAGTCGGACAGGGGGCTGGGAAAAACTGTTTTTT.

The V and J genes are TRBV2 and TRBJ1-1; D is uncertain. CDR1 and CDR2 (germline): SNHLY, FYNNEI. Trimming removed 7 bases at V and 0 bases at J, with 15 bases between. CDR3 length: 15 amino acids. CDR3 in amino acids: CASTQVGRLNTEAFF. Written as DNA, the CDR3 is TGTGCCAGCACTCAAGTGGGCAGACTGAACACTGAAGCTTTCTTT.

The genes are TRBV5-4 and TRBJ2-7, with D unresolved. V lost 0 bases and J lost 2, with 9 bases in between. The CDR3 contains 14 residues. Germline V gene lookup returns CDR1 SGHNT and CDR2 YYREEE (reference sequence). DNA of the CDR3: TGTGCCAGCAGCTTGGGGGGATCGACCTACGAGCAGTACTTC. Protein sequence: CASSLGGSTYEQYF.

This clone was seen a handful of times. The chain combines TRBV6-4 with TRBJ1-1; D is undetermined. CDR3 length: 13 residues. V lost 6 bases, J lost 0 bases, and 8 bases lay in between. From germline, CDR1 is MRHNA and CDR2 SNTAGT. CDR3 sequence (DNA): TGTGCCAGCAGCAAAGACCTGAACACTGAAGCTTTCTTT. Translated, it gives CASSKDLNTEAFF.

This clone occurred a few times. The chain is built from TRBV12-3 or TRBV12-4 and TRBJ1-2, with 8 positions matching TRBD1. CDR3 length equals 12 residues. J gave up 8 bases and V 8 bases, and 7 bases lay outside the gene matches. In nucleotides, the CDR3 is TGTGCCAGCCAGGGACAGGTTGGGGGCTACACCTTC. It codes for CASQGQVGGYTF.

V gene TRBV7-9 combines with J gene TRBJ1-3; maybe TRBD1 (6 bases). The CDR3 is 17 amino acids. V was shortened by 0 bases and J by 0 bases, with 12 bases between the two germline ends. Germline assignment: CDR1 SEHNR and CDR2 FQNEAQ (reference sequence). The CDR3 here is CASSLADRASSGNTIYF. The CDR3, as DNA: TGTGCCAGCAGCTTAGCGGACAGAGCCTCCTCTGGAAACACCATATATTTT. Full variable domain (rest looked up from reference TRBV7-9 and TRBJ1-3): DTGVSQNPRHKITKRGQNVTFRCDPISEHNRLYWYRQTLGQGPEFLTYFQNEAQLEKSRLLSDRFSAERPKGSFSTLEIQRTEQGDSAMYLCASSLADRASSGNTIYFGEGSWLTVV.

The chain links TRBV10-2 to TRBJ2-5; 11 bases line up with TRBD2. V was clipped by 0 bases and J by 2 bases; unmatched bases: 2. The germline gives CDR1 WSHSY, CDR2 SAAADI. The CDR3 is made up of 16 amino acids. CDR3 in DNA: TGCGCCAGCAGTGAGTCCCTAGCGGGGGGACAAGAGACCCAGTACTTC. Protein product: CASSESLAGGQETQYF.

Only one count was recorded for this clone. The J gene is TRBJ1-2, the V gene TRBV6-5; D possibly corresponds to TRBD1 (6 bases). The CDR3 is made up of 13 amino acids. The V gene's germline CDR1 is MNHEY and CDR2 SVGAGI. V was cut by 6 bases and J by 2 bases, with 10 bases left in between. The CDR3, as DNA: TGTGCCAGCAGCGTACAGGGAAACTATGGCTACACCTTC. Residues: CASSVQGNYGYTF.

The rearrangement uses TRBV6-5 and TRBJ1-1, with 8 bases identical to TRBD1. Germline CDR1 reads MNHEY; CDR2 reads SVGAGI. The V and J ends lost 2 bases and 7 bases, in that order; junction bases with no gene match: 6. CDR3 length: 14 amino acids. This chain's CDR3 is CASSYLSDRDEAFF. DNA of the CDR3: TGTGCCAGCAGTTACCTATCGGACAGGGATGAAGCTTTCTTT.

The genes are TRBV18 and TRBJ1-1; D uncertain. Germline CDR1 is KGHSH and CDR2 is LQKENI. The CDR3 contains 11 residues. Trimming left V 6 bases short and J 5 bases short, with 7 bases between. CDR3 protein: CASSPGTEAFF. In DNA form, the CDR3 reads TGTGCCAGCTCGCCGGGTACTGAAGCTTTCTTT.

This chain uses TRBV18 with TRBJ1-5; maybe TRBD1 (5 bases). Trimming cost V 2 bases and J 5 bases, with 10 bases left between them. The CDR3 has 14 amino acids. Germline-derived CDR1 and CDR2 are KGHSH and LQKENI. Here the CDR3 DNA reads TGTGCCAGCTCACCAGACAGTGGGGATCAGCCCCAGCATTTT. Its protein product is CASSPDSGDQPQHF.

Here the CDR3 DNA reads TGTGCCAGCAGCCAAGAGGGAAGGGGTAACACCATATATTTT. Protein: CASSQEGRGNTIYF. The gene calls are TRBV3-1 (or the pseudogene TRBV3-2) and TRBJ1-3, with D possibly being TRBD1 (5 bases). CDR1 is LGHDT, CDR2 YNNKEL, per germline (reference sequence). The CDR3 length is 14 residues. V was cut by 0 bases and J by 7 bases, with 10 bases left in between.

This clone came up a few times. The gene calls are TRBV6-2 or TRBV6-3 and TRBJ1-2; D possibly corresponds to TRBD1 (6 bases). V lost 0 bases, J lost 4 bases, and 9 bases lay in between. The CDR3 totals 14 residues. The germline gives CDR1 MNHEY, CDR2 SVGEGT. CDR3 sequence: CASSYSAGAYGYTF. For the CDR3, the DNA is TGTGCCAGCAGTTACTCGGCGGGGGCCTATGGCTACACCTTC.

DNA for the CDR3: TGTGCCAGCAGTTTTGGCGGGAATGAGCAGTACTTC. Translating it yields CASSFGGNEQYF. V gene TRBV27 combines with J gene TRBJ2-7; D possibly corresponds to TRBD2 (6 bases). CDR3 length equals 12 residues. In germline, CDR1 is MNHEY, CDR2 SMNVEV (reference sequence). With 3 bases removed from V and 7 bases from J, the gap between germline ends came to 10 bases.

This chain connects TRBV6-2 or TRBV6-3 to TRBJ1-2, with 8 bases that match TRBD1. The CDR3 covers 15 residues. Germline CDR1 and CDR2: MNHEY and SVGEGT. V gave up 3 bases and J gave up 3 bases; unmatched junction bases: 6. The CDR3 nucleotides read TGTGCCAGCAGTTATCCAGGACAGGGATACTATGGCTACACCTTC. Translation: CASSYPGQGYYGYTF.

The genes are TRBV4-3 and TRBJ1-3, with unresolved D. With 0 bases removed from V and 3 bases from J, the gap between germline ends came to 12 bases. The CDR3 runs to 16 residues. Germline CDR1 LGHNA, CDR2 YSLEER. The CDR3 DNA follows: TGCGCCAGCAGCCAAGATTTTAGCGTCAATGGAAACACCATATATTTT. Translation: CASSQDFSVNGNTIYF.

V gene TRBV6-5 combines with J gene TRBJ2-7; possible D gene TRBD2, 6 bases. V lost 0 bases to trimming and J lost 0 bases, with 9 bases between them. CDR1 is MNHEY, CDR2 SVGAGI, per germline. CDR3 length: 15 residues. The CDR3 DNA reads TGTGCCAGCAGTTACTCGTACGGGAGCTCCTACGAGCAGTACTTC. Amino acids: CASSYSYGSSYEQYF.